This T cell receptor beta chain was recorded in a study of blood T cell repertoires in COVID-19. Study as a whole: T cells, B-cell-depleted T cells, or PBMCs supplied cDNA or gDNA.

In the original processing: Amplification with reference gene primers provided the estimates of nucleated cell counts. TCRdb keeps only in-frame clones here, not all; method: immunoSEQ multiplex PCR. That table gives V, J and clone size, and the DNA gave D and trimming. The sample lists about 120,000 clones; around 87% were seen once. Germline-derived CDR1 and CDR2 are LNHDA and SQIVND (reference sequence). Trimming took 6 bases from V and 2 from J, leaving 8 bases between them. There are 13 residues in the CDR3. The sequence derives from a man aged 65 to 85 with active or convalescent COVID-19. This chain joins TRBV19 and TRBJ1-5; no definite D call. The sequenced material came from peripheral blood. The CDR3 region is CASRSTGNQPQHF. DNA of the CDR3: TGTGCCAGTAGAAGTACAGGCAATCAGCCCCAGCATTTT.